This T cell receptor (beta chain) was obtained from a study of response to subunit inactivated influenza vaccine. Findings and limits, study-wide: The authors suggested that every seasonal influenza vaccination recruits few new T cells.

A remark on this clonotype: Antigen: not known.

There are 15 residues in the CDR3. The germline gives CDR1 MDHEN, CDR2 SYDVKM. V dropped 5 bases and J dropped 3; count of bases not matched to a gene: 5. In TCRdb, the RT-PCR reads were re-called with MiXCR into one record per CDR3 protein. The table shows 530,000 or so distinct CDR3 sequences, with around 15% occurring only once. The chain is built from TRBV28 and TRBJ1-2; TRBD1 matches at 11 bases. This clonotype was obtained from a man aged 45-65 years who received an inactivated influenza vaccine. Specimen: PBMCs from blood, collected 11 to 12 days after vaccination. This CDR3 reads CASSPRDRGYYGYTF. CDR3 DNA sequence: TGTGCCAGCAGTCCGCGGGACAGGGGGTACTATGGCTACACCTTC.